The 25 T cell receptor beta chains in this list originate from one sample, sequenced in a study of blood T cell repertoires in COVID-19. The repertoire was sequenced with immunoSEQ multiplex PCR; TCRdb's copy has only in-frame clones and lacks some. The profile covers about 120,000 clones, with more than 65% appearing a single time and about 2.2% taken by the ten largest. Sequencing used peripheral blood. Receptors were obtained from a woman in her 70s with acute or convalescent COVID-19.

At least ten counts were recorded for this clone. The chain employs TRBV7-9 and TRBJ1-2; D may be TRBD1 (6 bases). V gave up 5 bases and J gave up 8 bases, with 12 bases separating them. This CDR3 is built from 12 residues. CDR1 is SEHNR, CDR2 FQNEAQ, per germline (reference sequence). In DNA form, the CDR3 reads TGTGCCAGCAGCCCAGGACAGAACGGCTACACCTTC. It yields the protein CASSPGQNGYTF.

The rearrangement joins TRBV4-3 to TRBJ1-1, with 7 bases lining up with TRBD1. The CDR3 spans 14 residues. Germline loops: CDR1 LGHNA, CDR2 YSLEER. V shed 3 bases and J 1 base; nucleotides not matched to a gene: 2. For the CDR3, the DNA is TGCGCCAGCAGCCATGGGACAGCGAACACTGAAGCTTTCTTT. This encodes CASSHGTANTEAFF.

The rearrangement joins TRBV10-2 to TRBJ2-1; maybe TRBD2 (5 bases). Germline V gene lookup returns CDR1 WSHSY and CDR2 SAAADI. The CDR3 sequence is 15 residues long. V lost 2 bases, J lost 5 bases, and 13 bases lay in between. The CDR3 region is CASSEVRGTHNEQFF. In DNA form, the CDR3 reads TGCGCCAGCAGTGAGGTACGGGGAACCCACAATGAGCAGTTCTTC.

The CDR3 protein is CASSLTGTQYNSPLHF. In DNA form, the CDR3 reads TGTGCCAGCAGCTTAACCGGGACACAATATAATTCACCCCTCCACTTT. V usage is TRBV7-2 and J usage is TRBJ1-6; TRBD1 might be the D (6 bases). The CDR3 length is 16 residues. Germline CDR1 is SGHTA and CDR2 is FQGNSA. V dropped 2 bases and J dropped 4 bases, with 12 bases sitting between them. The full variable domain, its missing parts supplied by reference TRBV7-2 and TRBJ1-6, is GAGVSQSPSNKVTEKGKDVELRCDPISGHTALYWYRQSLGQGLEFLIYFQGNSAPDKSGLPSDRFSAERTGGSVSTLTIQRTQQEDSAVYLCASSLTGTQYNSPLHFGNGTRLTVT.

J is TRBJ1-2 and V is TRBV6-5, with 7 bases aligning to TRBD1. The V gene end was trimmed by 6 bases and the J gene end by 4 bases; junction bases not matched to a gene: 5. The germline V gene encodes CDR1 MNHEY and CDR2 SVGAGI. CDR3 size: 13 residues. The CDR3 loop is CASRSDRAYGYTF. DNA for the CDR3: TGTGCCAGCAGGTCCGACAGGGCCTATGGCTACACCTTC.

The chain combines TRBV6-1 with TRBJ1-1, with TRBD1 identical over 12 bases. CDR1 is MNHNS and CDR2 is SASEGT in the germline V gene. V shed 3 bases and J 12 bases; nucleotides not matched to a gene: 8. The CDR3 is made up of 14 amino acids. Here the CDR3 reads CASSDGDRGRTTFF. For the CDR3, the DNA is TGTGCCAGCAGTGATGGGGACAGGGGGCGCACAACTTTCTTT.

V is TRBV3-1 (or the pseudogene TRBV3-2) and J is TRBJ1-4; D possibly corresponds to TRBD1 (6 bases). The CDR3 spans 14 residues. V was pared by 3 bases and J by 7 bases, with 12 bases between. Germline assignment: CDR1 LGHDT and CDR2 YNNKEL (reference sequence). The CDR3 loop reads CASSHRGRGEKLFF. CDR3 nucleotide sequence: TGTGCCAGCAGCCACAGGGGCCGAGGTGAAAAACTGTTTTTT.

The gene calls are TRBV28 and TRBJ2-7; D uncertain. V was clipped by 2 bases and J by 4 bases, with 9 bases between them. This CDR3 spans 13 amino acids. CDR1 is MDHEN and CDR2 is SYDVKM in the germline V gene. CDR3 sequence: CASSLPHLYEQYF. The CDR3 nucleotides are TGTGCCAGCAGTTTACCGCATCTATACGAGCAGTACTTC.

Ten or more counts support this clone. This chain uses TRBV5-4 with TRBJ1-4; tentatively, D is TRBD1 (6 bases). With 5 bases removed from V and 13 bases from J, the gap between germline ends came to 15 bases. This CDR3 comprises 12 residues. Germline CDR1 SGHNT, CDR2 YYREEE (reference sequence). CDR3 residues: CASSVEQGLLFF. As DNA, the CDR3 is TGTGCCAGCAGTGTAGAACAGGGATTACTGTTTTTT. Full variable domain (rest looked up from reference TRBV5-4 and TRBJ1-4): ETGVTQSPTHLIKTRGQQVTLRCSSQSGHNTVSWYQQALGQGPQFIFQYYREEENGRGNFPPRFSGLQFPNYSSELNVNALELDDSALYLCASSVEQGLLFFGSGTQLSVL.

CDR3 in DNA: TGTGCCAGCAGTAGGGGGCTAGCCATCCCGAATGAGCAGTTCTTC. The encoded protein is CASSRGLAIPNEQFF. V is TRBV28 and J is TRBJ2-1; 7 positions agree with TRBD1. The V gene end was trimmed by 5 bases and the J gene end by 7 bases; junction bases not matched to a gene: 11. CDR1 is MDHEN, CDR2 SYDVKM, per germline. The CDR3 contains 15 residues.

This clone came up once. This chain connects TRBV5-1 to TRBJ1-1, with 8 bases lining up with TRBD1. Trimming took 4 bases from V and 1 from J; bases not matched to a gene: 3. Looked up from germline, CDR1 is SGHRS and CDR2 is YFSETQ. CDR3 length equals 14 residues. The CDR3 here is CASSLDRANTEAFF. The CDR3 DNA sequence: TGCGCCAGCAGCCTGGACAGGGCGAACACTGAAGCTTTCTTT.

This sequence joins TRBV2 and TRBJ2-3; a weak D match, TRBD2 (6 bases). The germline gives CDR1 SNHLY, CDR2 FYNNEI. V was clipped by 3 bases and J by 2 bases, with 12 bases between them. CDR3 length: 15 amino acids. CDR3: CASSDWRGLTDTQYF. The CDR3 coding sequence is TGTGCCAGCAGTGATTGGAGGGGTCTCACAGATACGCAGTATTTT. Supplemented by reference TRBV2 and TRBJ2-3, the full variable domain reads EPEVTQTPSHQVTQMGQEVILRCVPISNHLYFYWYRQILGQKVEFLVSFYNNEISEKSEIFDDQFSVERPDGSNFTLKIRSTKLEDSAMYFCASSDWRGLTDTQYFGPGTRLTVL.

The gene calls are TRBV9 and TRBJ1-2; D is perhaps TRBD1 (5 bases). V dropped 4 bases and J dropped 5 bases, with 12 bases sitting between them. CDR1 is SGDLS and CDR2 is YYNGEE in the germline V gene. The length of the CDR3 is 13 residues. CDR3 loop: CASSSGGGYGYTF. The CDR3, as DNA: TGTGCCAGCAGCTCCGGGGGGGGGTATGGCTACACCTTC. Full variable domain (remainder filled in from reference TRBV9 and TRBJ1-2): DSGVTQTPKHLITATGQRVTLRCSPRSGDLSVYWYQQSLDQGLQFLIQYYNGEERAKGNILERFSAQQFPDLHSELNLSSLELGDSALYFCASSSGGGYGYTFGSGTRLTVV.

The rearrangement uses TRBV6-6 and TRBJ2-7; a weak D match, TRBD2 (7 bases). The CDR3 consists of 15 residues. V was clipped by 4 bases and J by 0 bases, with 13 bases between them. Per the germline V gene, CDR1 is MNHNY and CDR2 is SVGAGI (reference sequence). Written as DNA, the CDR3 is TGTGCCAGCAGTTCTTTGCGGGGGCCCTCCTACGAGCAGTACTTC. This sequence encodes CASSSLRGPSYEQYF.

This clone was found many times. V is TRBV6-5 and J is TRBJ2-3; 8 bases line up with TRBD2. With 6 bases clipped from V and 1 base from J, the junction kept 6 bases outside the gene matches. CDR3 length: 15 amino acids. From germline, CDR1 is MNHEY and CDR2 SVGAGI. The CDR3 loop reads CASRRAGVGTDTQYF. CDR3 nucleotide sequence: TGTGCCAGCAGGCGAGCGGGAGTGGGCACAGATACGCAGTATTTT.

This clone showed up just once. At the DNA level, this CDR3 is encoded by other sequences in the same sample as well. Here the CDR3 reads CASSFQTGEQYF. DNA of the CDR3: TGTGCCAGCAGTTTTCAGACAGGGGAGCAGTACTTC. This chain joins TRBV28 and TRBJ2-7; 7 bases align to TRBD1. The CDR3 has 12 residues. V trimming: 3 bases; J trimming: 7 bases; junction bases outside the gene matches: 3. Germline V gene lookup returns CDR1 MDHEN and CDR2 SYDVKM. Variable domain in full (rest from reference TRBV28 and TRBJ2-7): DVKVTQSSRYLVKRTGEKVFLECVQDMDHENMFWYRQDPGLGLRLIYFSYDVKMKEKGDIPEGYSVSREKKERFSLILESASTNQTSMYLCASSFQTGEQYFGPGTRLTVT.

This clone was seen a single time. The genes are TRBV5-1 and TRBJ2-3; the D gene is possibly TRBD2 (6 bases). Deletions cut 1 base from V and 2 bases from J, with 11 bases between. CDR1 and CDR2 (germline): SGHRS, YFSETQ. The CDR3 extends over 15 amino acids. Here the CDR3 DNA reads TGCGCCAGCAGCTTGTCGGGAGTGAACACAGATACGCAGTATTTT. Protein product: CASSLSGVNTDTQYF.

This chain uses TRBV6-5 with TRBJ1-6; 7 bases are a match to TRBD1. CDR3 size: 14 residues. V shed 6 bases, J shed 7 bases, and the junction held 6 bases outside the gene matches. CDR1 is MNHEY and CDR2 is SVGAGI in the germline V gene. CDR3 DNA sequence: TGTGCCAGCAGATTCGGGACAGAGAATTCACCCCTCCACTTT. Encoded protein: CASRFGTENSPLHF.

This clone was observed many times. CDR3 sequence: CASSSLGSGGYFF. The CDR3 DNA is TGTGCCAGCAGCTCCCTCGGAAGCGGGGGGTACTTCTTC. The chain recombines TRBV7-2 with TRBJ2-1, with TRBD2 matching 9 bases. Germline V gives CDR1 SGHTA, CDR2 FQGNSA. The CDR3 extends over 13 amino acids. Trimming at V came to 4 bases and at J to 16 bases, leaving 11 bases not matched to a gene.

The chain carries TRBV3-1 (or the pseudogene TRBV3-2) and TRBJ1-2; TRBD1 might be the D (6 bases). Germline values: CDR1 LGHDT, CDR2 YNNKEL (reference sequence). V was trimmed by 7 bases and J by 8 bases, leaving 20 bases between them. The CDR3 runs to 14 residues. DNA of the CDR3: TGTGCCAGCAACCGGGAGGGGGGTAGTGGCGGCTACACCTTC. Its protein is CASNREGGSGGYTF.

This chain connects TRBV10-3 to TRBJ1-1, with D perhaps matching TRBD1 (5 bases). CDR1 and CDR2 from the germline V gene are ENHRY and SYGVKD. This CDR3 comprises 14 residues. The V gene lost 4 bases and the J gene lost 1 base, with 10 bases spanning the gap. The CDR3 region has the DNA TGTGCCATCAGTGTCTCGGGGGGGAACACTGAAGCTTTCTTT. It yields the protein CAISVSGGNTEAFF.

CDR3 in amino acids: CALIPGVSRIAGNTIYF. As DNA, the CDR3 is TGTGCCTTAATACCCGGGGTCAGCAGGATCGCCGGAAACACCATATATTTT. The rearrangement uses TRBV21-1 and TRBJ1-3. TRBV21-1 is reported as a pseudogene. This CDR3 has 17 residues.

This chain uses TRBV7-2 with TRBJ2-5; tentatively, D is TRBD2 (5 bases). In germline, CDR1 is SGHTA, CDR2 FQGNSA. The CDR3 length is 15 residues. Trimming stripped 5 bases from V and 5 bases from J, with 18 bases between. The CDR3 region has the DNA TGTGCCAGCAGCACCGGGCCTCCGAGAGGGGAGACCCAGTACTTC. It is translated as CASSTGPPRGETQYF.

This clone was detected a few times. The chain links TRBV2 to TRBJ1-1; D call uncertain. The CDR3 spans 13 residues. Trimming took 7 bases from V and 1 from J, leaving 10 bases between them. Per germline, CDR1 SNHLY and CDR2 FYNNEI. The CDR3 region is CASKLSGNTEAFF. The CDR3, as DNA: TGTGCCAGCAAACTTTCAGGGAACACTGAAGCTTTCTTT.

This chain uses TRBV10-2 with TRBJ2-4, with TRBD2 identical over 10 bases. The CDR3 covers 19 residues. The V gene end was trimmed by 1 base and the J gene end by 1 base; junction bases not matched to a gene: 10. From germline, CDR1 is WSHSY and CDR2 SAAADI. The CDR3 coding sequence is TGCGCCAGCAGTGAGTTCAGCGGGGGGGTACGGTCCGCCAAAAACATTCAGTACTTC. Encoded protein: CASSEFSGGVRSAKNIQYF.